This TCR beta chain appears in the sequencing data of a study of control samples from healthy donors and cancer patients. Germline CDR1 reads MNHEY; CDR2 reads SVGAGI. V dropped 5 bases and J dropped 4; count of bases not matched to a gene: 6. This CDR3 is built from 14 residues. Measured with immunoSEQ multiplex PCR; TCRdb has only the in-frame clones, and not every one. The table has about 120,000 clones, 85% to 90% seen once. This receptor was identified in a woman between 45 and 60 years old with colorectal cancer. The chain uses TRBV6-5 and TRBJ2-3; TRBD1 matches 7 bases. Sequencing was performed on PBMCs. CDR3 nucleotide sequence: TGTGCCAGCAGTCCCGCCGACAGGGCAGATACGCAGTATTTT. Translated: CASSPADRADTQYF.